This entry lists 10 T cell receptor beta chains sequenced from one sample in a study of tumor-infiltrating lymphocytes in primary liver carcinoma. TCR beta cDNA was made from approximately 540 ng total RNA with a constant-region primer. TCR beta libraries came from three nested multiplex PCR rounds using slightly modified ARM-PCR. PCR rounds one and two used TRBV1-TRBV30 forward primers with a C-beta reverse primer for around 9 cycles each. TCRdb re-called the multiplex PCR reads through MiXCR, storing one row per CDR3 protein. Here the sample spans about 310,000 distinct CDR3 sequences, 45% to 70% being singletons. Alongside blood RNA obtained from unsorted whole blood, germline DNA was also extracted. The specimen sequenced was peripheral blood. The receptors were sampled from a woman aged 30 to 39 with primary liver carcinoma and hepatitis B virus infection.

With regard to this clonotype: Given a much more abundant clone one base away, this may be a read error. The V gene is TRBV4-1, the J gene TRBJ1-2; D unresolved. The CDR3 runs 16 residues. Germline CDR1 MGHRA, CDR2 YSYEKL. CDR3 in amino acids: CDSSPSEKRAVYGYTF. For the CDR3, the DNA is TGCGACAGCAGCCCATCGGAAAAGAGGGCGGTCTATGGCTACACCTTC.

As to this clonotype: A much larger clone lies a single base off, so this may be a read error. The J gene is TRBJ2-5, the V gene TRBV6-5, with D perhaps assigned TRBD1 or TRBD2 (6 bases each). The V gene's germline CDR1 is MNHEY and CDR2 SVGAGI. There are 13 residues in the CDR3. The CDR3 DNA is TGTGGCAGCCGGTTCACAGGGAGGGAGACCCAGTACTTC. Its protein is CGSRFTGRETQYF.

Turning to this clonotype: Since a much larger clone is just one base distant, this may be a read error. The rearrangement links TRBV4-2 to TRBJ2-5; 7 nucleotides agree with TRBD2. The CDR3 has 14 amino acids. Germline V lookup: CDR1 LGHNA, CDR2 YNFKEQ. CDR3 bases: TGTGCCAGCAGCCAAGATTGGGATAGCGGGCCCCAGTGCTTC. Amino acid sequence: CASSQDWDSGPQCF.

In regard to this clonotype: The junction differs from germline at one of its ends, possibly a read error. The chain joins TRBV11-2 to TRBJ1-1; D uncertain. Germline assignment: CDR1 SGHAT and CDR2 FQNNGV. This CDR3 comprises 14 residues. The CDR3, as DNA: TGTGCCAGCAGCCACACAGAGGCTTACACTGAGGCTTTCTTT. It yields the protein CASSHTEAYTEAFF.

The genes are TRBV7-9 and TRBJ2-5, with 7 bases that match TRBD2. The germline gives CDR1 SEHNR, CDR2 FQNEAQ (reference sequence). Unmatched junction bases numbered 4, after V lost 3 bases and J lost 6 bases. This CDR3 is 13 amino acids long. In DNA, the CDR3 is TGTGCCAGCAGCTTCGGGACTATACAGACCCAGTACTTC. Amino acids: CASSFGTIQTQYF.

For this clonotype: A much larger clone is a single base away; this may be a read error. The chain links TRBV4-3 to TRBJ2-7; D may be TRBD2 (6 bases). Per the germline V gene, CDR1 is LGHNA and CDR2 is YSLEER. V lost 3 bases and J 4 bases, leaving 16 bases between the germline ends. This CDR3 region has 15 residues. This CDR3 reads CASSQLLDYAYEQYF. In DNA form, the CDR3 reads TGCGCCAGCAGCCAGCTCCTGGACTACGCTTACGAGCAGTACTTC.

This clonotype has only a few counts. The rearrangement joins TRBV6-2 or TRBV6-3 to TRBJ1-2; D is undetermined. This CDR3 has 13 amino acids. Trimming removed 5 bases from V and 4 bases from J, with 11 bases in between. CDR1 MNHEY and CDR2 SVGEGT come from the germline V gene. CDR3 protein: CASSPTSTYGYTF. The CDR3, as DNA: TGTGCCAGCAGTCCAACCTCGACCTATGGCTACACCTTC.

A note on this clonotype: It may be a read error: a sequence one base away is much more abundant. This chain joins TRBV11-1 and TRBJ2-5; D gene ambiguous. Germline-derived CDR1 and CDR2 are SGHAT and FQDESV (reference sequence). This CDR3 spans 15 amino acids. CDR3 sequence reads: CVGSHRGLDQETQYF. Written as DNA, the CDR3 is TGTGTCGGCAGCCATCGAGGTCTGGATCAAGAGACCCAGTACTTC. Drawing the rest from reference TRBV11-1 and TRBJ2-5, the complete variable domain is EAEVAQSPRYKITEKSQAVAFWCDPISGHATLYWYRQILGQGPELLVQFQDESVVDDSQLPKDRFSAERLKGVDSTLKIQPAELGDSAMYLCVGSHRGLDQETQYFGPGTRLLVL.

Details on this clonotype: The junction differs from germline at one of its ends, possibly a read error. V usage is TRBV4-3 and J usage is TRBJ1-1; D is ambiguous. Germline values: CDR1 LGHNA, CDR2 YSLEER. CDR3 size: 13 residues. The CDR3 loop reads CASSQKRNTEAFF. CDR3 bases: TGCGCCAGCAGTCAAAAACGTAACACTGAGGCTTTCTTT.

In the case of this clonotype: A junction boundary mismatches the germline segment, possibly from a read error. The chain recombines TRBV11-3 with TRBJ2-2; 8 bases agree with TRBD1. Looked up from germline, CDR1 is SGHNT and CDR2 is YENEEA. The CDR3 runs to 16 residues. CDR3 residues: CASSYGQGTNTGELFF. CDR3 coding DNA: TGTGCCAGCAGCTATGGACAGGGTACTAACACCGGGGAGTTGTTTTTT.